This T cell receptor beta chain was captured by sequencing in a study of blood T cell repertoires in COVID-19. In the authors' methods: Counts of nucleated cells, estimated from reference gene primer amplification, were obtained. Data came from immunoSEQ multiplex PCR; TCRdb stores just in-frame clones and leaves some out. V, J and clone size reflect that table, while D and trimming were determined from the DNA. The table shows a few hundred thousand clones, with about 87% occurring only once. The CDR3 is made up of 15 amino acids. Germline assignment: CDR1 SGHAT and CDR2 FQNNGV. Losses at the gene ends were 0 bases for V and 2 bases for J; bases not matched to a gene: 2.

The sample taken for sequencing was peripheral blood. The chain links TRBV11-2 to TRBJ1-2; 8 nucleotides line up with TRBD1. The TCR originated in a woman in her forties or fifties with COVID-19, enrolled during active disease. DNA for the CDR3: TGTGCCAGCAGCTTAGAGGGGACAGGCAACTATGGCTACACCTTC. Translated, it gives CASSLEGTGNYGYTF.